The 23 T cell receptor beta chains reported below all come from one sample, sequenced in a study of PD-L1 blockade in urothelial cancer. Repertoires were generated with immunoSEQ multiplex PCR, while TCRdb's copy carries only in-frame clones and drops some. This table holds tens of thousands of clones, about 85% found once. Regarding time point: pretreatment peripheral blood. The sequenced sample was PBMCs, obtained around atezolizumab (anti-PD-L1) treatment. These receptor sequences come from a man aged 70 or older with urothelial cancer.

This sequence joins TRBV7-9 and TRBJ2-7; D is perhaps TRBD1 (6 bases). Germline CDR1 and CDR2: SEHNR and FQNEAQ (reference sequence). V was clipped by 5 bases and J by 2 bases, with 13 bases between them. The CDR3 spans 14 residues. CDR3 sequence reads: CASSARAGAYEQYF. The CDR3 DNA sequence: TGTGCCAGCAGCGCCCGGGCAGGGGCCTACGAGCAGTACTTC.

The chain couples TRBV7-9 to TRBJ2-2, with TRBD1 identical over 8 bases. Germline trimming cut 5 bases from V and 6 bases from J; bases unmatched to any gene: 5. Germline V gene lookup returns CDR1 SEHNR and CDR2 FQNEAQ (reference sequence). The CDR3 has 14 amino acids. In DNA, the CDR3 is TGTGCCAGCAGCCCGGGGACAGGCCCCGGGGAGCTGTTTTTT. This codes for CASSPGTGPGELFF.

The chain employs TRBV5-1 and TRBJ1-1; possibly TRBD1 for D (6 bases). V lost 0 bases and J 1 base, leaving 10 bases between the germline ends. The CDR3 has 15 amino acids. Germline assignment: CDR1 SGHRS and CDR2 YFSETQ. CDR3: CASSLDGRGNTEAFF. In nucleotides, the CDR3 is TGCGCCAGCAGCTTGGATGGCAGGGGGAACACTGAAGCTTTCTTT. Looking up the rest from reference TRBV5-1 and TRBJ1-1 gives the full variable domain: KAGVTQTPRYLIKTRGQQVTLSCSPISGHRSVSWYQQTPGQGLQFLFEYFSETQRNKGNFPGRFSGRQFSNSRSEMNVSTLELGDSALYLCASSLDGRGNTEAFFGQGTRLTVV.

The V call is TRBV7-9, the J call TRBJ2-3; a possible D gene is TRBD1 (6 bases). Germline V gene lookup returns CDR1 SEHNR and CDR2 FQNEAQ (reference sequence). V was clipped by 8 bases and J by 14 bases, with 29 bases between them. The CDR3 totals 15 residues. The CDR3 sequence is CASARGWDIRRYAYF. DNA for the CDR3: TGTGCCAGCGCAAGGGGGTGGGATATTCGGAGATACGCGTATTTT.

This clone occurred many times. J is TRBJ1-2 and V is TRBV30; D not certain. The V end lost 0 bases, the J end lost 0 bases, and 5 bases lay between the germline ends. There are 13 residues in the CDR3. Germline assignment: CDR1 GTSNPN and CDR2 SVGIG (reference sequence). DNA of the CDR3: TGTGCCTGGAGTGTGGAGGCTAACTATGGCTACACCTTC. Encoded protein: CAWSVEANYGYTF.

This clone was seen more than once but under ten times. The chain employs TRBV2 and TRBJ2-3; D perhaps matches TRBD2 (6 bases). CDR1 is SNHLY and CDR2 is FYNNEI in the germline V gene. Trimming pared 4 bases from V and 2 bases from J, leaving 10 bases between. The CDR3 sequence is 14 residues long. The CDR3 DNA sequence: TGTGCCAGCAGTGTTAGCGGTTACACAGATACGCAGTATTTT. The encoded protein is CASSVSGYTDTQYF.

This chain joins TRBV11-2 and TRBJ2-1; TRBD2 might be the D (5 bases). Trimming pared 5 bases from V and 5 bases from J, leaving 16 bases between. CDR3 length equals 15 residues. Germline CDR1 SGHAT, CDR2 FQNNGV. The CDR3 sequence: CASSPDLNSNNEQFF. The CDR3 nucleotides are TGTGCCAGCAGCCCGGACTTAAACTCAAACAATGAGCAGTTCTTC.

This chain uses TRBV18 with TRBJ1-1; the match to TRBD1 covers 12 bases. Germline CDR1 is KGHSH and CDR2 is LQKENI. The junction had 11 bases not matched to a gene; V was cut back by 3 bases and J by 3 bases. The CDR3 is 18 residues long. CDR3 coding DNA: TGTGCCAGCTCACCTACCTCCGGGACAGGGGGCCGGTACACTGAAGCTTTCTTT. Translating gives CASSPTSGTGGRYTEAFF.

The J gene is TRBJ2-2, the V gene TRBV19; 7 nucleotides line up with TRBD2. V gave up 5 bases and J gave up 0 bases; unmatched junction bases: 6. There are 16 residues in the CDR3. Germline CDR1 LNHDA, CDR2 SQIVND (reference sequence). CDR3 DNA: TGTGCCAGTAGTGCGCGACTAGCATCGAACACCGGGGAGCTGTTTTTT. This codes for CASSARLASNTGELFF.

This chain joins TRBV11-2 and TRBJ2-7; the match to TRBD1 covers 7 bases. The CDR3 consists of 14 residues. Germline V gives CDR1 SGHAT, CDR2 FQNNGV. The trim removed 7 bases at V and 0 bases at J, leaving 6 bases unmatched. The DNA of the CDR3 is TGTGCCAGCACACGACAGGGCTTCTCCTACGAGCAGTACTTC. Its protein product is CASTRQGFSYEQYF.

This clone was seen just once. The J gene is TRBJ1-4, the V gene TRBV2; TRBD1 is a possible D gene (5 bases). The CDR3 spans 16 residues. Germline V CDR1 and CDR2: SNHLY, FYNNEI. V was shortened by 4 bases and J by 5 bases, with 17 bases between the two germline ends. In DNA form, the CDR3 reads TGTGCCAGCAGTGCGAGGGACTTAAAGCGGAATGAAAAACTGTTTTTT. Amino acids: CASSARDLKRNEKLFF.

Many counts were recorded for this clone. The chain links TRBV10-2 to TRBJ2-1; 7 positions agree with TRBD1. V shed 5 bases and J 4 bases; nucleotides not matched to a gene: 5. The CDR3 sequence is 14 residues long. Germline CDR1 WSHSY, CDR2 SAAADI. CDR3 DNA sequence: TGCGCCAGCAGTACCGGACAGGAATACAATGAGCAGTTCTTC. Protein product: CASSTGQEYNEQFF.

This chain's CDR3 is CASSPGLQNVFQDRGSGANVLTF. The CDR3 DNA reads as TGTGCCAGCTCACCCGGTTTACAAAACGTCTTCCAGGACAGAGGCTCTGGGGCCAACGTCCTGACTTTC. The chain has TRBV18 and TRBJ2-6; D might be TRBD1 (6 bases). Germline V gene sequence: CDR1 KGHSH, CDR2 LQKENI. The CDR3 extends over 23 amino acids. The V end lost 3 bases, the J end lost 0 bases, and 30 bases lay between the germline ends.

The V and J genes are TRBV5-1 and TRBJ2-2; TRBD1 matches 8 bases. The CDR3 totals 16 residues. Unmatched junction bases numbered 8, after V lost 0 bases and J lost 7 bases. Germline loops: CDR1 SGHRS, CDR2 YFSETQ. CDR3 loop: CASSLAYQGANGELFF. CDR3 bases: TGCGCCAGCAGCTTGGCCTATCAGGGGGCGAACGGGGAGCTGTTTTTT.

The CDR3 reads CASSVLQSPLNTEAFF. DNA for the CDR3: TGTGCCAGCAGTGTGCTTCAGTCTCCTTTGAACACTGAAGCTTTCTTT. The chain couples TRBV6-1 to TRBJ1-1; D unresolved. V was pared by 4 bases and J by 0 bases, with 15 bases between. The CDR3 is made up of 16 amino acids. In germline, CDR1 is MNHNS, CDR2 SASEGT.

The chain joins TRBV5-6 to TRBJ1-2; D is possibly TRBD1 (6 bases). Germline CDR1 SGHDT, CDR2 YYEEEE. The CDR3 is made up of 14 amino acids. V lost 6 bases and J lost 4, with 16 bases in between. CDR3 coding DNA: TGTGCCAGCACCTCTAGGGGGGGCATCTATGGCTACACCTTC. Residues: CASTSRGGIYGYTF.

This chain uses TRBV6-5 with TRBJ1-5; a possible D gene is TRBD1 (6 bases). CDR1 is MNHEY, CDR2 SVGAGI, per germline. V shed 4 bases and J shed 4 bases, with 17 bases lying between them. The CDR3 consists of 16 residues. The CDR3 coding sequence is TGTGCCAGCAGTTCAGTTTTGGACAGTCCTAATCAGCCCCAGCATTTT. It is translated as CASSSVLDSPNQPQHF.

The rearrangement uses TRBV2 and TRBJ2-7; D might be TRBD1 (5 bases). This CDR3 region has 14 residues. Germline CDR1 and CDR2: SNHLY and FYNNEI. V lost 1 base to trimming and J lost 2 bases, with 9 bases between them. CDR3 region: CASSEGGPTYEQYF. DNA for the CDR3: TGTGCCAGCAGTGAAGGGGGCCCTACCTACGAGCAGTACTTC. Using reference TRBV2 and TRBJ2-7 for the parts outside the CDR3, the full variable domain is EPEVTQTPSHQVTQMGQEVILRCVPISNHLYFYWYRQILGQKVEFLVSFYNNEISEKSEIFDDQFSVERPDGSNFTLKIRSTKLEDSAMYFCASSEGGPTYEQYFGPGTRLTVT.

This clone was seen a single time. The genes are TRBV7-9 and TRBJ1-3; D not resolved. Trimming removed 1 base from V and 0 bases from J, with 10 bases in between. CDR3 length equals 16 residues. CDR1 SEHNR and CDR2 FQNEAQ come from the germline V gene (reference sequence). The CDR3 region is CASSLVPGSSGNTIYF. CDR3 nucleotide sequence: TGTGCCAGCAGCTTAGTCCCAGGATCCTCTGGAAACACCATATATTTT.

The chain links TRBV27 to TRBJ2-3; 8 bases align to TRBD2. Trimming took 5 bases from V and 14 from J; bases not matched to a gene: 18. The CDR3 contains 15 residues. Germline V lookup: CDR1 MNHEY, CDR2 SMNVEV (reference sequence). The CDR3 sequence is CASSPGDSGGRYAYF. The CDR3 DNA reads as TGTGCCAGCAGTCCGGGGGACTCGGGGGGGAGATACGCGTATTTT.

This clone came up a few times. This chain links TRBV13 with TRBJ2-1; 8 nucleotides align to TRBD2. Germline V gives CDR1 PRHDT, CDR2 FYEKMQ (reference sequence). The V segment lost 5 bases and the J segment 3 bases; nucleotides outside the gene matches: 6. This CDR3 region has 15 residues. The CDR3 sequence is CASSLSGALYNEQFF. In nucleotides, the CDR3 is TGTGCCAGCAGCCTTAGCGGGGCCCTCTACAATGAGCAGTTCTTC.

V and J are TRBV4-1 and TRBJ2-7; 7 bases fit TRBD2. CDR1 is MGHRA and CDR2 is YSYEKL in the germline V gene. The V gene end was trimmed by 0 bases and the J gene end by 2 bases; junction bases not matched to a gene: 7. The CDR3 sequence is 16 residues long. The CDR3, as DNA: TGCGCCAGCAGCCAAGAAGGGCTGGGACTAACCTACGAGCAGTACTTC. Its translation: CASSQEGLGLTYEQYF.

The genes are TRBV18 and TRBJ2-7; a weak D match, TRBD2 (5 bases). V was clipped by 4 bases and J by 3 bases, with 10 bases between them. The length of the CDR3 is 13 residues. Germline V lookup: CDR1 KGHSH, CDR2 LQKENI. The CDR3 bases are TGTGCCAGCTCACTTGCCGACTACTACGAGCAGTACTTC. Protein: CASSLADYYEQYF.